This T cell receptor beta chain is drawn from a study of T cell repertoires in cytomegalovirus infection. TCRdb reprocessed the reads via MiXCR and lists one record per CDR3 protein. Among about 310,000 distinct CDR3 sequences listed, approximately 10% were seen once. This clonotype occurred a few times. Its ends do not fully match the called genes, so a read error is possible. Germline assignment: CDR1 MNHEY and CDR2 SMNVEV (reference sequence). CDR3 length: 14 amino acids. The chain is built from TRBV27 and TRBJ2-2, with 10 bases identical to TRBD1. Sample: PBMCs. This TCR derives from a human donor in good health (CMV status not recorded). Some clones in this sample may be carry-over from other donors' samples. The CDR3 protein is CAGRQGAKTGELFF. The CDR3 DNA follows: TGTGCCGGGAGACAGGGGGCGAAAACCGGGGAGCTGTTTTTT.